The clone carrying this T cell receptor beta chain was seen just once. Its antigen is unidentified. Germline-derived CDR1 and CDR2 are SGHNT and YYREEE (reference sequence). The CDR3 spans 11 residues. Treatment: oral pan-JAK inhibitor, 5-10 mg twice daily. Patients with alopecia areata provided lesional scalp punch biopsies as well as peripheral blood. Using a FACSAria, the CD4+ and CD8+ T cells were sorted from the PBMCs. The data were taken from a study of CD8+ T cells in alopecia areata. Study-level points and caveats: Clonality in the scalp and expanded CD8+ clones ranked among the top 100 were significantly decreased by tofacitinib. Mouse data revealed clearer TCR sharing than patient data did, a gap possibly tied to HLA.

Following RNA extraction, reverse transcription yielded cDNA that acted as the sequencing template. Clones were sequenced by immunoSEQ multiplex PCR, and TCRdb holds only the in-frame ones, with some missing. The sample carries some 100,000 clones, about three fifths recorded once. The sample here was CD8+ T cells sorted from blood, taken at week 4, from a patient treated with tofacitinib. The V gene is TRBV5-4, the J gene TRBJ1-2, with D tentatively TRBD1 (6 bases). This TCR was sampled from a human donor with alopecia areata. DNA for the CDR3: TGTGTAGGGGGAAATCAGTATGGCTACACCTTC. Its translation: CVGGNQYGYTF.